Listed below are T cell receptor beta chains from one sample, sequenced in a study of OX40 agonist ivuxolimab in advanced cancers. Libraries were prepared by immunoSEQ multiplex PCR; TCRdb keeps only in-frame clonotypes and omits some of them. The sample holds fewer than 25,000 clones; approximately 70% are singletons and the top ten take around 19%. Material: CD4+ or CD8+ T cells sorted from blood, obtained in a trial of the OX40 agonist ivuxolimab. The receptors come from an adult with an advanced solid tumor such as melanoma, head and neck, liver or kidney cancer. Each CDR3 is given without its conserved first and last residue. The D gene is left open where the match is weak.

V	D	J	CDR3
TRBV19	-	TRBJ2-2	ASSIGSSDTGELF
TRBV28	TRBD1	TRBJ1-5	ASSLVDRGHLGDQPQH
TRBV6-6	-	TRBJ2-7	ASIKGLASYEQY
TRBV9	-	TRBJ2-2	ASSVGGGSITGLF
TRBV7-9	-	TRBJ1-1	ASSLRPLTNTEAF
TRBV4-1	-	TRBJ1-5	ASSQTIGRSQPQH
TRBV11-3	-	TRBJ2-7	ASSLMGGAEQY
TRBV28	-	TRBJ1-5	ASNGGEGYQPQH
TRBV7-9	TRBD2	TRBJ2-5	ASSLVGSGGYAETQY
TRBV7-7	-	TRBJ1-6	ASSLGKSSYNSPLH
TRBV28	-	TRBJ2-2	ASSHRNTGELF
TRBV5-4	-	TRBJ2-7	ASSLSSYEQY
TRBV27	-	TRBJ1-2	ASSPSVTAYGYT
TRBV14	-	-	ASSPRSGAVSYEQY
TRBV5-1	-	TRBJ2-2	ASSLANWAANTGELF
TRBV5-6	-	TRBJ2-2	ASRSRSGAGAGELF
TRBV7-9	-	TRBJ1-2	ASSQPPSRVHYGYT
TRBV7-8	-	TRBJ1-1	ASSLALGATEAF
TRBV11-2	TRBD2	TRBJ2-3	ASSMGLAGPADTQY
TRBV6-1	TRBD1	TRBJ1-2	ASNMIQGHT
TRBV9	TRBD2	TRBJ2-7	ASSAGTTTYEQY
TRBV7-7	-	TRBJ1-1	ASSLNQGTEAF
TRBV10-2	TRBD1	TRBJ2-7	ATGTGDEQY
TRBV9	-	TRBJ1-2	ASSVGTGLLSAYT
TRBV9	-	TRBJ2-2	ASSVPSTLANTGELF
TRBV2	-	TRBJ2-1	ASSEYSYNEQF
TRBV27	-	TRBJ1-5	ASSSGGNQPQH
TRBV27	-	TRBJ2-1	ASRGPKVSSYNEQF
TRBV10-3	-	TRBJ2-3	AISLPSEGGTDTQY
TRBV4-3	TRBD1	TRBJ2-3	ASSQDRWGQTTDTQY
TRBV6-5	-	TRBJ2-5	ASSYGDQETQY
TRBV19	-	TRBJ2-7	ASSISGPSEQY
TRBV27	TRBD2	TRBJ2-7	ASRREVGLNEQY
TRBV7-9	-	TRBJ2-7	ASSSFLEQY
TRBV9	-	TRBJ2-7	ASSVGLATYEQY
TRBV9	-	TRBJ1-1	ASGRAVGSLNTEAF
TRBV7-8	TRBD2	TRBJ2-1	ASSLSRAGVLGNEQF
TRBV9	TRBD1	TRBJ2-5	ASSLETGRETQY
TRBV5-6	-	TRBJ1-3	ASSLAGLGNTIY
TRBV5-6	-	TRBJ2-2	ASSLVGVGTGELF
TRBV13	TRBD1	TRBJ2-7	ASSPGQGSAYEQY
TRBV5-4	TRBD1	TRBJ2-7	ASSSTGAGYEQY
TRBV9	TRBD2	TRBJ2-3	ASSLSGGSTDTQY
TRBV5-4	-	TRBJ1-2	ASRVAQENYGYT